This TCR beta chain was retrieved from a study of cytomegalovirus exposure and HLA in healthy donors. Whole-study results and caveats: Researchers catalogued roughly 170 TCR beta chains as cytomegalovirus-associated. Within the data, a cluster of highly shared sequence variants was likely a sequencing artifact. In presence/absence analyses, roughly uniform sequencing depth across donors was assumed.

PCR used 60 Vbeta primers and 13 Jbeta primers. TCRdb keeps only in-frame clones here, not all; method: immunoSEQ multiplex PCR. The sample holds roughly 34,000 clones; roughly 82% are singletons and the top ten take 3.5% to 4%. The CDR3 has 16 amino acids. As regards this clone: The antigen remains unidentified.

The sample comprised PBMCs. The clonotype comes from a woman aged 18-35 years in good health and CMV-seronegative. The V call is TRBV21-1, the J call TRBJ1-5; the table's TRBD1 call for D was not verified on the DNA. TRBV21-1 is flagged as a pseudogene. CDR3 sequence (DNA): TGTGCCAGCAGCAAACCTCAGGGGGTGACGAATCAGCCCCAGCATTTT. Its translation is CASSKPQGVTNQPQHF.